This T cell receptor (beta chain) was captured by sequencing in a study of CD8 T cells in Susac syndrome. Random hexamers were used to reverse transcribe the RNA input (0.5 to 1 ug). One entry per CDR3 protein results from TCRdb running MiXCR on the immunoSEQ multiplex PCR reads. The sample includes some 80,000 distinct CDR3 sequences, roughly 93% seen only once; the top ten take less than 0.3%. The sequence was obtained from a human donor in good health. The sequencing input was CD8+ T cells from PBMCs.

CDR3 bases: TGTGCCAGCAGCTTAGCGCCGAAAGGGCAGGAGACCCAGTACTTC. Translated: CASSLAPKGQETQYF. The V and J genes are TRBV7-9 and TRBJ2-5; D unclear. V lost 0 bases to trimming and J lost 5 bases, with 13 bases between them. Per the germline V gene, CDR1 is SEHNR and CDR2 is FQNEAQ (reference sequence). The CDR3 sequence is 15 residues long.